This TCR beta chain was sequenced in a study of T-cell reconstitution after alpha-beta-depleted transplantation in children. Whole-study findings and limits: Newly produced T cells mostly provided counts and TCRbeta diversity after one year, as hyperexpanded clones declined. At day 60, the high TCRbeta diversity found in some patients originated from recipient T cells and thymic progenitors that had survived. Reported findings indicate that, about two months after transplant, alpha-beta T cells came from several hundred expanded clones, which were derived from non-depleted graft cells.

This clonotype was picked up many times. Its antigen is not identified. TCRbeta library construction was performed incorporating unique molecular identifiers. TCRdb used MiXCR to reprocess the PCR reads, holding one entry per CDR3 protein. The data hold approximately 270,000 distinct CDR3 sequences, with about 24% observed a single time. Trimming removed 6 bases from V and 4 bases from J, with 16 bases in between. Germline CDR1 SQVTM, CDR2 ANQGSEA. This CDR3 comprises 13 residues. The rearrangement uses TRBV29-1 and TRBJ2-7, with D perhaps TRBD2 (6 bases). The sequence was obtained from a female patient aged 2 to 10 who had a stem cell transplant for congenital amegakaryocytic thrombocytopenia, so the T cells may come from the graft donor. The sample consisted of PBMCs, mostly from graft donor cells, taken 360 days after TCRalphabeta/CD19-depleted stem cell transplant. CDR3: CSVTGTRTYEQYF. In nucleotides, the CDR3 is TGCAGCGTAACGGGGACTCGGACGTACGAGCAGTACTTC.